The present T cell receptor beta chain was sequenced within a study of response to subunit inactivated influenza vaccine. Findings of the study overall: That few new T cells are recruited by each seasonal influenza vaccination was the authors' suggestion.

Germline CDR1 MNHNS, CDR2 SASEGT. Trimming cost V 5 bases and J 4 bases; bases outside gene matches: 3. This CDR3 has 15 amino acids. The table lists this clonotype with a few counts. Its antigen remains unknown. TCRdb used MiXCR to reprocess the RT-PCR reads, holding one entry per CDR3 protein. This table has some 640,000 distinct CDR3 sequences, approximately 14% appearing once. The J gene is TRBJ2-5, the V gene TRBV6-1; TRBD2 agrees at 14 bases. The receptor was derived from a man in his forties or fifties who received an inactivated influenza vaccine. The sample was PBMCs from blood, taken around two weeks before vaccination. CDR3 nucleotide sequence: TGTGCCAGCAGTCCCGGACTAGCGGGGGGAGAGACCCAGTACTTC. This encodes CASSPGLAGGETQYF.